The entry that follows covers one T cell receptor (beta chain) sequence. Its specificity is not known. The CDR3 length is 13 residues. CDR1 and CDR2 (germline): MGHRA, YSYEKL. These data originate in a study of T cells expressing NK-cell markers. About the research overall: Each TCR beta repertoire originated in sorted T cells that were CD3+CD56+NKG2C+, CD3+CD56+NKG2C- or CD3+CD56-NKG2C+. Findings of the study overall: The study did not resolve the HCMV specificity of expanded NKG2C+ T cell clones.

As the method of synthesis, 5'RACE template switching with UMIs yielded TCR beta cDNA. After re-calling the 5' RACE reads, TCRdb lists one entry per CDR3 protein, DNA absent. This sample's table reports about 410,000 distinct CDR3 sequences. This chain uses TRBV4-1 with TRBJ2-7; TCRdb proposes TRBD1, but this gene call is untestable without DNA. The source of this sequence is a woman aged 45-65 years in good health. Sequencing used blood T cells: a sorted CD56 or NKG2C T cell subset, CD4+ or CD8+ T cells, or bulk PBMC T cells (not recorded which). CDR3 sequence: CASSQQGAGEQYF.